The 18 T cell receptor beta chains listed next were all sequenced from one sample in a study of radiation and T cells in renal cell carcinoma (dated by TCRdb to 2020 to 2022). What this sample's time point label stands for: baseline pretreatment blood. Taken with the paper, the label for treatment or condition translates to: 15 Gy SBRT to primary tumor, nephrectomy 4 weeks later. Library creation used the immunoSEQ multiplex PCR assay. This immuneACCESS table, as held by TCRdb, lists in-frame sequences with V and J called but not all clones. Of the missing ones, under half trace to an unresolved V gene in checked studies; the others have no known cause. In all, the sample holds 130,000 to 150,000 clones, and nearly 90% of those were seen once. Jointly, the top ten make up around 11% of the sample. Source: blood, taken from a patient whose treatment included radiotherapy and nephrectomy. Receptors were obtained from a woman aged 45-59 years with renal cell carcinoma.

This clone has a single count. This chain links TRBV7-3 with TRBJ2-2; 8 bases match TRBD2. Losses at the gene ends were 2 bases for V and 5 bases for J; bases not matched to a gene: 7. The CDR3 is 16 amino acids. Germline V gives CDR1 SGHTA, CDR2 FQGTGA. The CDR3 nucleotides are TGTGCCAGCAGCTTATGGGCTAGCGGGTTTACCGGGGAGCTGTTTTTT. Its translation: CASSLWASGFTGELFF.

This chain links TRBV4-2 with TRBJ1-2; a possible D gene is TRBD1 (5 bases). Trimming cost V 0 bases and J 2 bases, with 10 bases left between them. The CDR3 length is 15 residues. Germline V lookup: CDR1 LGHNA, CDR2 YNFKEQ. CDR3 in DNA: TGTGCCAGCAGCCAAGACGACAGCTTAAACTATGGCTACACCTTC. Its translation: CASSQDDSLNYGYTF.

This clone was recorded a few times. The chain couples TRBV19 to TRBJ1-5; no reliable D call. Trimming took off 7 bases at V and 4 bases at J, with 8 bases between the two ends. This CDR3 is built from 12 residues. Germline CDR1 and CDR2: LNHDA and SQIVND (reference sequence). CDR3 protein: CASTIGNQPQHF. CDR3 in DNA: TGTGCCAGTACCATAGGGAATCAGCCCCAGCATTTT.

The CDR3: CASSKQGVGEKLFF. The CDR3 bases are TGTGCCAGCAGCAAACAGGGAGTGGGTGAAAAACTGTTTTTT. The rearrangement links TRBV28 to TRBJ1-4; possibly TRBD1 for D (6 bases). The CDR3 loop spans 14 amino acids. V shed 6 bases and J shed 7 bases, with 15 bases lying between them. The germline gives CDR1 MDHEN, CDR2 SYDVKM. Looking up the rest from reference TRBV28 and TRBJ1-4 gives the full variable domain: DVKVTQSSRYLVKRTGEKVFLECVQDMDHENMFWYRQDPGLGLRLIYFSYDVKMKEKGDIPEGYSVSREKKERFSLILESASTNQTSMYLCASSKQGVGEKLFFGSGTQLSVL.

This clone occurred once. The J gene is TRBJ1-1, the V gene TRBV6-5; TRBD1 agrees at 7 bases. The CDR3 spans 15 residues. CDR1 MNHEY and CDR2 SVGAGI come from the germline V gene. Unmatched junction bases numbered 13, after V lost 7 bases and J lost 5 bases. Here the CDR3 reads CASIRDSLGGTEAFF. As DNA, the CDR3 is TGTGCCAGCATACGGGACAGTTTGGGAGGGACTGAAGCTTTCTTT.

V is TRBV5-4 and J is TRBJ1-3, with 7 bases fitting TRBD1. V was clipped by 2 bases and J by 0 bases; unmatched bases: 2. Germline CDR1 SGHNT, CDR2 YYREEE (reference sequence). The CDR3 spans 15 residues. This chain's CDR3 is CASSFGQASGNTIYF. The DNA for the CDR3 is TGTGCCAGCAGCTTCGGACAGGCCTCTGGAAACACCATATATTTT.

This chain uses TRBV19 with TRBJ1-2; 9 nucleotides agree with TRBD1. The CDR3 sequence is 16 residues long. The J segment lost 5 bases and the V segment lost 3 bases, leaving 10 bases of the junction unmatched. Germline CDR1 and CDR2: LNHDA and SQIVND (reference sequence). As DNA, the CDR3 is TGTGCCAGTAGTATCGGGACAGGGAAATCTCGGTATGGCTACACCTTC. Translating gives CASSIGTGKSRYGYTF.

This chain joins TRBV5-5 and TRBJ1-2; D uncertain. The germline V gene encodes CDR1 SGHKS and CDR2 YYEKEE (reference sequence). Trimming shortened V by 0 bases and J by 5 bases, and 8 bases separated the two germline ends. The CDR3 length is 13 residues. The CDR3 region has the DNA TGTGCCAGCAGCTTGGGGGGAAAATATGGCTACACCTTC. As protein: CASSLGGKYGYTF. Full variable domain (outside the CDR3, taken from reference TRBV5-5 and TRBJ1-2): DAGVTQSPTHLIKTRGQQVTLRCSPISGHKSVSWYQQVLGQGPQFIFQYYEKEERGRGNFPDRFSARQFPNYSSELNVNALLLGDSALYLCASSLGGKYGYTFGSGTRLTVV.

The genes are TRBV7-2 and TRBJ2-4; no clear D gene. V lost 1 base, J lost 10 bases, and 11 bases lay in between. The length of the CDR3 is 13 residues. The germline V gene encodes CDR1 SGHTA and CDR2 FQGNSA. The CDR3: CASSLEAVRIQYF. Written as DNA, the CDR3 is TGTGCCAGCAGCTTAGAGGCGGTGAGAATTCAGTACTTC.

The gene calls are TRBV6-1 and TRBJ2-2, with 7 bases identical to TRBD1. With 8 bases clipped from V and 4 bases from J, the junction kept 4 bases outside the gene matches. The CDR3 runs 13 residues. In germline, CDR1 is MNHNS, CDR2 SASEGT. DNA for the CDR3: TGTGCCAGCCAGGGGGAGAGCACCGGGGAGCTGTTTTTT. Its translation is CASQGESTGELFF.

The V and J genes are TRBV5-4 and TRBJ1-1, with 7 bases that match TRBD1. J was trimmed by 0 bases and V by 0 bases; bases with no gene match: 5. Looked up from germline, CDR1 is SGHNT and CDR2 is YYREEE (reference sequence). The CDR3 covers 16 residues. CDR3 region: CASSLGQGNMNTEAFF. DNA of the CDR3: TGTGCCAGCAGCTTGGGACAGGGCAACATGAACACTGAAGCTTTCTTT.

This rearrangement joins TRBV10-3 to TRBJ1-3; 8 bases are shared with TRBD1. The CDR3 length is 13 residues. The ends lost 10 bases at V and 4 bases at J; junction bases unmatched: 6. The germline CDR1 and CDR2 sequences are ENHRY and SYGVKD. Here the CDR3 DNA reads TGTGCCACCGGGACAGGTTCAGGAAACACCATATATTTT. This encodes CATGTGSGNTIYF.

The DNA of the CDR3 is TGTGCCAGCAGCGACACGGGGACAGAAGAGACCCAGTACTTC. Encoded protein: CASSDTGTEETQYF. The chain carries TRBV9 and TRBJ2-5; TRBD1 matches 7 bases. V was clipped by 3 bases and J by 3 bases; unmatched bases: 5. This CDR3 contains 14 residues. Looked up from germline, CDR1 is SGDLS and CDR2 is YYNGEE. The variable domain in full, completed from reference TRBV9 and TRBJ2-5, reads DSGVTQTPKHLITATGQRVTLRCSPRSGDLSVYWYQQSLDQGLQFLIQYYNGEERAKGNILERFSAQQFPDLHSELNLSSLELGDSALYFCASSDTGTEETQYFGPGTRLLVL.

The J gene is TRBJ1-1, the V gene TRBV5-1; 8 bases map to TRBD1. The CDR3 runs 15 residues. Germline CDR1 reads SGHRS; CDR2 reads YFSETQ. Trimming removed 5 bases from V and 3 bases from J; junction bases left unmatched: 9. CDR3 protein: CASSRSGQGYTEAFF. The CDR3 nucleotides are TGCGCCAGCAGTCGAAGCGGACAGGGTTACACTGAAGCTTTCTTT.

The chain recombines TRBV7-8 with TRBJ1-6; D ambiguous. V lost 5 bases, J lost 0 bases, and 14 bases lay in between. The CDR3 length is 17 residues. The V gene's germline CDR1 is SGHVS and CDR2 FQNEAQ. The CDR3 sequence is CASSQPIGRSYNSPLHF. In DNA, the CDR3 is TGTGCCAGCAGCCAGCCTATAGGCCGCTCCTATAATTCACCCCTCCACTTT. Drawing the rest from reference TRBV7-8 and TRBJ1-6, the complete variable domain is GAGVSQSPRYKVAKRGQDVALRCDPISGHVSLFWYQQALGQGPEFLTYFQNEAQLDKSGLPSDRFFAERPEGSVSTLKIQRTQQEDSAVYLCASSQPIGRSYNSPLHFGNGTRLTVT.

The chain recombines TRBV11-3 with TRBJ2-3, with 8 positions matching TRBD1. CDR1 SGHNT and CDR2 YENEEA come from the germline V gene. CDR3 length: 15 amino acids. The V segment lost 5 bases and the J segment 2 bases; nucleotides outside the gene matches: 6. This CDR3 reads CASSGGQGYTDTQYF. In nucleotides, the CDR3 is TGTGCCAGCAGCGGCGGACAGGGCTACACAGATACGCAGTATTTT.

The rearrangement joins TRBV11-2 to TRBJ2-2, with D perhaps TRBD1 (5 bases). Trimming shortened V by 2 bases and J by 2 bases, and 9 bases separated the two germline ends. The germline V gene has CDR1 SGHAT and CDR2 FQNNGV. The CDR3 totals 15 residues. The CDR3 sequence: CASSLRTPNTGELFF. The CDR3 nucleotides are TGTGCCAGCAGCTTAAGGACACCAAACACCGGGGAGCTGTTTTTT.

This chain connects TRBV19 to TRBJ1-1; D uncertain. Germline V lookup: CDR1 LNHDA, CDR2 SQIVND (reference sequence). The CDR3 extends over 14 amino acids. The germline V and J ends were trimmed by 5 bases and 0 bases, with 10 bases remaining between them. CDR3 residues: CASSPHAMNTEAFF. For the CDR3, the DNA is TGTGCCAGTAGTCCACATGCTATGAACACTGAAGCTTTCTTT.